This entry features one T cell receptor beta chain sequence. What it binds is unknown. These data belong to a study of cytomegalovirus exposure and HLA in healthy donors. Whole-study results and caveats: From TCR beta sequences, most subjects' HLA-A and HLA-B alleles were reportedly predicted accurately.

V was clipped by 3 bases and J by 7 bases; unmatched bases: 9. The CDR3 totals 15 residues. Germline V gene data show CDR1 as MGHRA and CDR2 as YSYEKL. The PCR used 60 Vbeta and 13 Jbeta primers. The protocol was immunoSEQ multiplex PCR, while the TCRdb copy is restricted to in-frame clones and leaves out a portion. This table has fewer than 200,000 clones, 70% to 85% appearing once. Sequencing was carried out using PBMCs. The sequence was collected from a man younger than 45 in good health and CMV-seropositive. This chain uses TRBV4-1 with TRBJ1-2; 9 bases are shared with TRBD1. The chain's CDR3 is CASSHSPGQGSGYTF. CDR3 bases: TGCGCCAGCAGCCATTCGCCGGGACAGGGATCTGGCTACACCTTC.